The 21 T cell receptor beta chains reported below all come from one sample, sequenced in a study of T cell responses to AZD1222 COVID-19 vaccine (dated by TCRdb to the early 2020s). The time point label here, explained by the study, means: about 28 days (+/-7) after the second vaccine dose. The library came from the immunoSEQ multiplex PCR assay. TCRdb obtained this table from immuneACCESS and retained in-frame rearrangements with V and J assigned. These tables miss some clones; where compared with another copy, unresolved V genes account for less than half of the shortfall, and the remainder is unexplained. This sample holds tens of thousands of clones; 60% to 85% were observed only once. In total, the top ten clones hold 3% to 4% of the sample. This material consisted of peripheral blood, taken 28 days after the second AZD1222 dose. Receptor source: an adult who received the AZD1222 COVID-19 vaccine.

The chain uses TRBV19 and TRBJ1-6; D not resolved. V lost 4 bases to trimming and J lost 0 bases, with 10 bases between them. Germline CDR1 and CDR2: LNHDA and SQIVND (reference sequence). The CDR3 has 16 amino acids. DNA for the CDR3: TGTGCCAGTAGTACGGCGTGGAGCTCCTATAATTCACCCCTCCACTTT. This encodes CASSTAWSSYNSPLHF.

CDR3 in DNA: TGTGCCAGCAGCTTCGGGGGGGGCTTCTACAATGAGCAGTTCTTC. Translating it yields CASSFGGGFYNEQFF. The chain joins TRBV7-2 to TRBJ2-1; 8 nucleotides agree with TRBD2. CDR1 SGHTA and CDR2 FQGNSA come from the germline V gene. The CDR3 is made up of 15 amino acids. With V trimmed by 3 bases and J by 3 bases, 4 bases remained unmatched.

This clone appeared a few times. The J gene is TRBJ1-4, the V gene TRBV5-1, with TRBD1 matching over 7 bases. The CDR3 covers 17 residues. CDR1 and CDR2 (germline): SGHRS, YFSETQ. V was clipped by 5 bases and J by 7 bases; unmatched bases: 17. Here the CDR3 reads CASRPGGRLSTGEKLFF. CDR3 sequence (DNA): TGCGCCAGCAGACCAGGGGGTAGACTCTCAACTGGTGAAAAACTGTTTTTT.

The chain has TRBV3-1 (or the pseudogene TRBV3-2) and TRBJ1-1, with 7 bases matching TRBD1. There are 13 residues in the CDR3. CDR1 is LGHDT and CDR2 is YNNKEL in the germline V gene (reference sequence). V lost 4 bases to trimming and J lost 4 bases; unmatched junction nucleotides: 3. The CDR3 DNA reads TGTGCCAGCAGCCGACAGGGTCCCACTGAAGCTTTCTTT. This translates into CASSRQGPTEAFF.

This clone was detected only once. The chain has TRBV6-5 and TRBJ1-2; 7 bases are a match to TRBD1. This CDR3 spans 16 amino acids. Germline CDR1 is MNHEY and CDR2 is SVGAGI. The J segment lost 2 bases and the V segment lost 4 bases, leaving 10 bases of the junction unmatched. The CDR3 region is CASSSSRRDRNYGYTF. The CDR3 DNA follows: TGTGCCAGCAGTTCCTCCCGCCGGGACAGAAACTATGGCTACACCTTC.

This clone appeared a few times. The J gene is TRBJ1-3, the V gene TRBV5-6; maybe TRBD1 (5 bases). V shed 1 base and J shed 0 bases, with 11 bases lying between them. This CDR3 is built from 16 residues. In germline, CDR1 is SGHDT, CDR2 YYEEEE. The chain's CDR3 is CASSLLGPSSGNTIYF. CDR3 DNA: TGTGCCAGCAGCTTGTTGGGGCCGAGCTCTGGAAACACCATATATTTT. The full variable domain, with the rest looked up from reference TRBV5-6 and TRBJ1-3, is DAGVTQSPTHLIKTRGQQVTLRCSPKSGHDTVSWYQQALGQGPQFIFQYYEEEERQRGNFPDRFSGHQFPNYSSELNVNALLLGDSALYLCASSLLGPSSGNTIYFGEGSWLTVV.

V usage is TRBV21-1 and J usage is TRBJ1-5; the DNA was not used to check the table's D call, TRBD1. TRBV21-1 is reported as a pseudogene. The length of the CDR3 is 16 residues. In DNA, the CDR3 is TGTGCCAGCAGCGATCACAGGGATTTCCCAAATCAGCCCCAGCATTTT. Its translation is CASSDHRDFPNQPQHF.

The V call is TRBV19, the J call TRBJ1-1; tentative D call: TRBD1 (6 bases). The CDR3 runs to 15 residues. V was pared by 4 bases and J by 0 bases, with 12 bases between. Germline V gene data show CDR1 as LNHDA and CDR2 as SQIVND (reference sequence). CDR3 amino acids: CASSTNWGLNTEAFF. The CDR3 DNA reads as TGTGCCAGTAGTACCAATTGGGGGCTGAACACTGAAGCTTTCTTT.

The chain joins TRBV3-1 (or the pseudogene TRBV3-2) to TRBJ2-5; D is uncertain. The CDR3 runs to 13 residues. Trimming took 0 bases from V and 9 from J, leaving 11 bases between them. CDR1 and CDR2 from the germline V gene are LGHDT and YNNKEL (reference sequence). The CDR3 sequence is CASSQDTVEAQYF. In DNA form, the CDR3 reads TGTGCCAGCAGCCAAGATACGGTCGAGGCCCAGTACTTC.

The chain links TRBV5-4 to TRBJ2-5; 12 bases agree with TRBD2. This CDR3 contains 16 residues. Trimming took 4 bases from V and 4 from J; bases not matched to a gene: 8. Germline CDR1 reads SGHNT; CDR2 reads YYREEE (reference sequence). Here the CDR3 DNA reads TGTGCCAGCAGCCGGGGGACTAGCGGGCGAGGAGAGACCCAGTACTTC. Translating it yields CASSRGTSGRGETQYF.

The chain has TRBV2 and TRBJ1-2; TRBD1 matches at 12 bases. The CDR3 is 14 residues long. CDR1 and CDR2 (germline): SNHLY, FYNNEI. V was pared by 8 bases and J by 6 bases, with 7 bases of the junction left unmatched. The CDR3 reads CASVGTGGVDGYTF. DNA of the CDR3: TGTGCCAGCGTGGGGACAGGGGGCGTGGATGGCTACACCTTC.

This clone was seen only a few times. Here the CDR3 reads CASSLLGGYGELFF. In DNA form, the CDR3 reads TGTGCCAGCAGCTTGCTGGGGGGCTACGGGGAGCTGTTTTTT. The genes are TRBV5-6 and TRBJ2-2, with D possibly called TRBD1 or TRBD2 (6 bases each). In germline, CDR1 is SGHDT, CDR2 YYEEEE. The CDR3 sequence is 14 residues long. V gave up 1 base and J gave up 7 bases, with 11 bases separating them.

The gene calls are TRBV18 and TRBJ1-4, with 7 nucleotides matching TRBD1. This CDR3 comprises 14 residues. The V gene's germline CDR1 is KGHSH and CDR2 LQKENI. V dropped 4 bases and J dropped 8; count of bases not matched to a gene: 7. CDR3: CASSLRDSQEKLFF. As DNA, the CDR3 is TGTGCCAGCTCACTCCGGGACAGCCAAGAAAAACTGTTTTTT.

V usage is TRBV7-8 and J usage is TRBJ2-7; D is unclear. Germline V gives CDR1 SGHVS, CDR2 FQNEAQ. Trimming shortened V by 2 bases and J by 4 bases, and 12 bases separated the two germline ends. This CDR3 contains 14 residues. The CDR3 protein is CASSLSPDGYEQYF. For the CDR3, the DNA is TGTGCCAGCAGCTTAAGCCCCGATGGTTACGAGCAGTACTTC. Drawing the rest from reference TRBV7-8 and TRBJ2-7, the complete variable domain is GAGVSQSPRYKVAKRGQDVALRCDPISGHVSLFWYQQALGQGPEFLTYFQNEAQLDKSGLPSDRFFAERPEGSVSTLKIQRTQQEDSAVYLCASSLSPDGYEQYFGPGTRLTVT.

V is TRBV18 and J is TRBJ2-7; D is perhaps TRBD1 or TRBD2 (5 bases each). CDR1 and CDR2 from the germline V gene are KGHSH and LQKENI. The CDR3 loop spans 15 amino acids. V was cut by 0 bases and J by 6 bases, with 15 bases left in between. In DNA form, the CDR3 reads TGTGCCAGCTCACCACCGAGGGTGAGGGGTGGCGAGCAGTACTTC. Protein product: CASSPPRVRGGEQYF.

The chain combines TRBV5-8 with TRBJ2-4; D possibly matches TRBD1 or TRBD2 (5 bases each). Germline-derived CDR1 and CDR2 are SGHTS and YDEGEE. The CDR3 covers 14 residues. Trimming removed 0 bases from V and 7 bases from J, with 11 bases in between. The DNA for the CDR3 is TGTGCCAGCAGCTTGGTGGGGGTCGGGAACATTCAGTACTTC. It specifies CASSLVGVGNIQYF.

This rearrangement joins TRBV7-8 to TRBJ2-7; 9 nucleotides match TRBD2. After removal of 3 bases from V and 2 bases from J, the junction contained 8 bases not matched to a gene. The CDR3 totals 16 residues. CDR1 and CDR2 (germline): SGHVS, FQNEAQ. The CDR3 coding sequence is TGTGCCAGCAGCTTTGTACCGACTAGCGGAACCTACGAGCAGTACTTC. This sequence encodes CASSFVPTSGTYEQYF.

The J gene is TRBJ1-2, the V gene TRBV20-1; tentative D call: TRBD1 (6 bases). The germline V gene has CDR1 DFQATT and CDR2 SNEGSKA (reference sequence). CDR3 length: 11 amino acids. V lost 2 bases and J lost 13, with 14 bases in between. The chain's CDR3 is CSARQQGAPTF. CDR3 DNA sequence: TGCAGTGCTAGACAACAGGGAGCCCCCACCTTC.

V gene TRBV23-1 combines with J gene TRBJ2-1; either TRBD1 or TRBD2 may supply D (5 bases each). TRBV23-1 is designated an ORF whose function remains uncertain. Trimming left V 7 bases short and J 4 bases short, with 32 bases between. The length of the CDR3 is 20 residues. The DNA of the CDR3 is TGCGCCAGCATTGCACAGGATCGGAGATCCAGACTACCCAAATACAATGAGCAGTTCTTC. It specifies CASIAQDRRSRLPKYNEQFF.

This clone occurred once. This rearrangement joins TRBV19 to TRBJ1-5, with unresolved D. Germline lookup yields CDR1 LNHDA and CDR2 SQIVND (reference sequence). CDR3 length: 14 residues. Trimming removed 5 bases from V and 3 bases from J, with 11 bases in between. CDR3 amino acids: CASSSRRPNQPQHF. Here the CDR3 DNA reads TGTGCCAGTAGTTCCAGACGGCCCAATCAGCCCCAGCATTTT.

The chain couples TRBV7-9 to TRBJ2-3; D is ambiguous. This CDR3 has 11 residues. V dropped 6 bases and J dropped 2 bases, with 3 bases sitting between them. Germline V gene sequence: CDR1 SEHNR, CDR2 FQNEAQ (reference sequence). Here the CDR3 reads CASRTTDTQYF. The CDR3 region has the DNA TGTGCCAGCAGGACCACAGATACGCAGTATTTT.